These T cell receptor beta chains were read from a single sample in a study of T cells in Graves' hyperthyroidism and ophthalmopathy. TCRdb re-called the multiplex PCR reads through MiXCR, storing one row per CDR3 protein. The data contain 600,000 to 650,000 distinct CDR3 sequences, roughly 17% of them singletons. The sequencing input was blood. These receptors originate from a woman in her twenties or thirties with Graves' hyperthyroidism. Each CDR3 is given with its conserved first and last residue. D genes are given only for firm matches. Not every row has a clone size; where given, it reads once, few, many or a size class.

j_call | v_call | d_call | clone_size | cdr3_nt | cdr3_aa
TRBJ2-7 | TRBV2 | . | few | TGTGCCAGCAGTGAGGCCGACCACTACGAGCAGTACTTC | CASSEADHYEQYF
TRBJ2-5 | TRBV7-3 | . | . | TGTGCCAGACCGAGAGTCCCAGAGACCCAGTACTTC | CARPRVPETQYF
TRBJ2-7 | TRBV5-8 | . | . | TGTGCCAGCAGCTTGGATCAGGGTGCGATGGGGTACGAGCAGTACTTC | CASSLDQGAMGYEQYF
TRBJ1-2 | TRBV20-1 | TRBD1 | . | TGCAGTGCTAGTCAGGGGGCGCGTCTAGCTAACTATGGCTACTCCTTC | CSASQGARLANYGYSF
TRBJ2-4 | TRBV6-5 | TRBD2 | once | TGTGCCAGCAGTTACGCTGGGACTAGCGCGGCCAAAAACATTCAGTACTTC | CASSYAGTSAAKNIQYF
TRBJ2-7 | TRBV5-1 | . | . | TGCGCCAGCAGCGGCAGTTACTACGAGCAGTACTTC | CASSGSYYEQYF
TRBJ2-5 | TRBV5-1 | . | few | TGCGCCAGCAGCTTGGCTAGCTCGGTGGGCCAAGAGACCCAGTACTTC | CASSLASSVGQETQYF
TRBJ1-2 | TRBV29-1 | . | few | TGCAGCGTTTTAAATCCGGGAGCTTATGGCTACACCTTC | CSVLNPGAYGYTF
TRBJ1-5 | TRBV6-2/TRBV6-3 | . | . | TGTGCCAGCAGGATGTGGGGCAATCAGCCCCAGCATTTT | CASRMWGNQPQHF
TRBJ1-4 | TRBV4-1 | TRBD1 | few | TGCGCCAGCAGCCACCCCCTAGGCGGGACAGAGAGCGAAAAACTGTTTTTT | CASSHPLGGTESEKLFF
TRBJ2-1 | TRBV7-3 | TRBD2 | few | TGTGCCAGCAGCTCGAGCGGGAGAGTCGGCAATGAGCAGTTCTTC | CASSSSGRVGNEQFF
TRBJ2-6 | TRBV29-1 | . | many | TGCAGCGTTGGTACGGGTGGGGCCAACGTCCTGACTTTC | CSVGTGGANVLTF
TRBJ2-3 | TRBV2 | TRBD2 | many | TGTGCCAGCAAGGGGACTACCACAGATACGCAGTATTTT | CASKGTTTDTQYF
TRBJ2-5 | TRBV9 | TRBD2 | . | TGTGCCAGCAGCGCGACAGCGGGGGCGCAAGAGACCCAGTACTTC | CASSATAGAQETQYF
TRBJ2-5 | TRBV4-1 | . | . | TGCGCCAGCAGCGAAGAGCCCTTGCAAGAGACCCAGTACTTC | CASSEEPLQETQYF
TRBJ2-5 | TRBV5-5 | . | few | TGTGCCAGCAGCTCCGGCCCTCCTTTAGAGACCCAGTACTTC | CASSSGPPLETQYF
TRBJ2-7 | TRBV30 | . | few | TGTGCCTGGAGTAAAGGCAGGTACGTTGCGGACGCCGAGCAGTACTTC | CAWSKGRYVADAEQYF
TRBJ1-2 | TRBV16 | . | many | TGTGCCAGCAACCCGGACAGCTGGTATGGCTACACCTTC | CASNPDSWYGYTF
TRBJ1-4 | TRBV19 | . | . | TGTGCCAGTAGACCGCTCGCATCGACACAGCCTCATAATGAAAAACTGTTTTTT | CASRPLASTQPHNEKLFF
TRBJ2-2 | TRBV7-2 | . | many | TGTGCCAGCAGCTTTGGCGGGACTGCGAACACCGGGGAGCTGTTTTTT | CASSFGGTANTGELFF
TRBJ2-3 | TRBV20-1 | TRBD2 | . | TGCAGTGCTCAGACTAGCGGGAGGGCAGATACGCAGTATTTT | CSAQTSGRADTQYF
TRBJ1-5 | TRBV6-1 | TRBD1 | . | TGTGCCAGCAGCCCTCGAGGGACAGGGTCACAGCCCCAGCATTTT | CASSPRGTGSQPQHF
TRBJ2-5 | TRBV2 | TRBD1 | many | TGTGCCAGCAGCGTCGGACAGGGTGGGGAGACCCAGTACTTC | CASSVGQGGETQYF
TRBJ2-7 | TRBV6-2/TRBV6-3 | . | few | TGTGCCAGCAGTTACGGGACAACCTACGAGCAGTACTTC | CASSYGTTYEQYF
TRBJ1-5 | TRBV5-8 | . | . | TGTGCCAGCACCGGAAGGGCCTGGGGGCAGGCGGTAGTGGGCAATCAGCCCCAGCATTTT | CASTGRAWGQAVVGNQPQHF
TRBJ2-7 | TRBV29-1 | . | . | TGCAGCGTTATGGGAGGCCTCGCCTCCTACGAGCAGTACTTC | CSVMGGLASYEQYF
TRBJ2-7 | TRBV28 | TRBD1 | many | TGTGCCAGCAGTCGGACAGGGCAATTCTACGAGCAGTACTTC | CASSRTGQFYEQYF
TRBJ2-4 | TRBV6-2/TRBV6-3 | . | many | TGTGCCAGCAGTTACTCGTACAGGGAAGGCATTCAGTACTTC | CASSYSYREGIQYF
TRBJ1-1 | TRBV11-2 | . | many | TGTGCCAGCAGCCCATTCCCGGCGTACACTGAAGCTTTCTTT | CASSPFPAYTEAFF
TRBJ2-2 | TRBV11-2 | . | few | TGTGCCAGCAGCTTCGGGGGCCCAAGGGTCTCCGGGGAGCTGTTTTTT | CASSFGGPRVSGELFF
TRBJ1-2 | TRBV11-2 | . | few | TGTGCCAGCAGCTCAATCGCAGGGGGCTACACCTTC | CASSSIAGGYTF
TRBJ2-1 | TRBV6-1 | TRBD2 | . | TGTGCCAGCAGCAGAAGCGGGAACAATGAGCAGTTCTTC | CASSRSGNNEQFF
TRBJ2-2 | TRBV28 | . | . | TGTGCCAGCAGCCCCGCATCGGGGGGCCTAATCGGGGAGCTGTTTTTT | CASSPASGGLIGELFF